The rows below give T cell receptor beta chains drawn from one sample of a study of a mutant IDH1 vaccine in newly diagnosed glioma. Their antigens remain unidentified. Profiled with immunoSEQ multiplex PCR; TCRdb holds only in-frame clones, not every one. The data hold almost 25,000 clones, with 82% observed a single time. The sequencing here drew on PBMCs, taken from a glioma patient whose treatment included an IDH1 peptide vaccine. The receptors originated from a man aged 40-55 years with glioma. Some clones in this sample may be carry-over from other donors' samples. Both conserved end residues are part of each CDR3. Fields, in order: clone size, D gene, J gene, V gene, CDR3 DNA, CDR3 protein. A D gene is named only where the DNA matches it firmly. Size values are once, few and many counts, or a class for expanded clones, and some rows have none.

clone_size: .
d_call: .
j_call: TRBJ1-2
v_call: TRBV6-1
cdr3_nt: TGTGCCAGCAGTACCGGCAGAGGCTATGGCTACACCTTC
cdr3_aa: CASSTGRGYGYTF

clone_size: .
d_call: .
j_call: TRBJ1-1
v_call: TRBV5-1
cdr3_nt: TGCGCCAGCAGCTTGGCAGGACAAAACACTGAAGCTTTCTTT
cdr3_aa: CASSLAGQNTEAFF

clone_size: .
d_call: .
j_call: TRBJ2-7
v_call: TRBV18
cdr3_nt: TGTGCCAGCTCACCTGAGCAGGCAGGAGTTTCTGACGAGCAGTACTTC
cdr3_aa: CASSPEQAGVSDEQYF

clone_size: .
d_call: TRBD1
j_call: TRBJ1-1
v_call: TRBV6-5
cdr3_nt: TGTGCCAGCAGTTACCCTGACAGGGCTACTGAAGCTTTCTTT
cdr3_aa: CASSYPDRATEAFF

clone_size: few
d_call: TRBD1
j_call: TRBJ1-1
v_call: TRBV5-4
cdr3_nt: TGTGCCAGCAGCTGGGACAGAGAGAACACTGAAGCTTTCTTT
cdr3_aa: CASSWDRENTEAFF

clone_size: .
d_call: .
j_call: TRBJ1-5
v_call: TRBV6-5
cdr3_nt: TGTGCCAGCAGGGACGGTCCACTTCAGCCCCAGCATTTT
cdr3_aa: CASRDGPLQPQHF

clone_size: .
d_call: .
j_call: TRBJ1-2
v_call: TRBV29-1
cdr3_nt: TGCAGCGTTGAAACGGGGGTGAGGGGCTACACCTTC
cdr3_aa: CSVETGVRGYTF

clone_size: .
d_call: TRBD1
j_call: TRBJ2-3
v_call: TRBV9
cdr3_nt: TGTGCCAGCAGCGTAGCTTCCGGGACAGGGATGGATACGCAGTATTTT
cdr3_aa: CASSVASGTGMDTQYF

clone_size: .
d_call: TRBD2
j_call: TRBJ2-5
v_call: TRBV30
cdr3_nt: TGTGCCTGGGCACCTAGCGGGGGAGGAGAGACCCAGTACTTC
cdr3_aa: CAWAPSGGGETQYF

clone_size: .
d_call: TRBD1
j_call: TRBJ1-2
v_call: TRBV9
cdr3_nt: TGTGCCAGCAGCCCTTCCGGACAGGGGAAGTATGGCTACACCTTC
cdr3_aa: CASSPSGQGKYGYTF

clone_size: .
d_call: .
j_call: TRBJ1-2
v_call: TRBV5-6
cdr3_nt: TGTGCCAGCAGCCTTAACTATGGCTACACCTTC
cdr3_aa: CASSLNYGYTF

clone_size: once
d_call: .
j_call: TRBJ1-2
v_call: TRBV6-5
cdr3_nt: TGTGCCAGCAGCTCCCGGCGGCTGGGGGGCTACACCTTC
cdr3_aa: CASSSRRLGGYTF

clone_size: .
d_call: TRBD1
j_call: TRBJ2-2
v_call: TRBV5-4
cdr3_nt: TGTGCCACCATTTCGGGGACAGGGGACGCCGGGGAGCTGTTTTTT
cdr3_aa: CATISGTGDAGELFF

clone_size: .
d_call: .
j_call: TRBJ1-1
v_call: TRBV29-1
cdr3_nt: TGCAGCGTTAGGGGCCAGGGAATCGTCACTGAAGCTTTCTTT
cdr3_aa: CSVRGQGIVTEAFF

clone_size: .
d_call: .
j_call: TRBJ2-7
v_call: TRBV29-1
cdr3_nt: TGCAGCGTCAACGGGGGAGAGGGGTCATCCTACGAGCAGTACTTC
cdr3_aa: CSVNGGEGSSYEQYF

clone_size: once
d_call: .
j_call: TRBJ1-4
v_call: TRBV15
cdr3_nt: TGTGCCACCAGCAGAAAAACCGGGACCCGAGGTGAAAAACTGTTTTTT
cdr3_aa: CATSRKTGTRGEKLFF

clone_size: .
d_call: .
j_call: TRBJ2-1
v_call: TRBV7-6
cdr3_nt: TGTGCCAGCAGCCCCGACAGTTCCGACGGGAATGAGCAGTTCTTC
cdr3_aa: CASSPDSSDGNEQFF

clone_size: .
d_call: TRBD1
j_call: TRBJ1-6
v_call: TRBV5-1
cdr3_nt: TGCGCCAGCAGCTTGGTGACAGGGTATAATTCACCCCTCCACTTT
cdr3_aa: CASSLVTGYNSPLHF

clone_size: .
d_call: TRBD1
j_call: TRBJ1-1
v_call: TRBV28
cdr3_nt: TGTGCCAGCAGCCGATCCGGGACAGGGGGTGACACTGAAGCTTTCTTT
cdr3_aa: CASSRSGTGGDTEAFF

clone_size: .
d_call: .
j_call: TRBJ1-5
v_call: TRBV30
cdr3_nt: TGTGCCTATATCGACACCCAGGGGAAGAATCAGCCCCAGCATTTT
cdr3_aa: CAYIDTQGKNQPQHF

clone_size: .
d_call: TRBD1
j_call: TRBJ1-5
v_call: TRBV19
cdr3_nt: TGTGCCAGTAGTTCGGACAGGGACGGTCAGCCCCAGCATTTT
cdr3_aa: CASSSDRDGQPQHF

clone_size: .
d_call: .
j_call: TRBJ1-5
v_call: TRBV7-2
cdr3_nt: TGTGCCAGCAGCTTAGGAGGACCTGGGGGGTATCAGCCCCAGCATTTT
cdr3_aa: CASSLGGPGGYQPQHF

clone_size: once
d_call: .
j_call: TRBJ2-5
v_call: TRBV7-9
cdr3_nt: TGTGCCAGCAGCTCAATGGGGACGGCGAAGACCCAGTACTTC
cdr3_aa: CASSSMGTAKTQYF

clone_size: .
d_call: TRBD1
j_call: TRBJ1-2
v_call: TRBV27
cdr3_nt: TGTGCCAGCAGTTTATCGGGACAGCTGTTGGGGTATGGCTACACCTTC
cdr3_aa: CASSLSGQLLGYGYTF

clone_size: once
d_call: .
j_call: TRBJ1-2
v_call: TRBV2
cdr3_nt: TGTGCCAGCGGTCAGATCTCAAACTATGGCTACACCTTC
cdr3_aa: CASGQISNYGYTF

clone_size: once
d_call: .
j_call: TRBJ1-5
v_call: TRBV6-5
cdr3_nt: TGTGCCAGCCGTACAGCAGGGTGGGGCAATCAGCCCCAGCATTTT
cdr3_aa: CASRTAGWGNQPQHF

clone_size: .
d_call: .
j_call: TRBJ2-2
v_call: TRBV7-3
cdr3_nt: TGTGCCAGCAGCTTAAACACCGGGGAGCTGTTTTTT
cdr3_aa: CASSLNTGELFF

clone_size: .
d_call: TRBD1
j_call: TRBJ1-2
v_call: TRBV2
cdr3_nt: TGTGCCAGCAATGAACTACAGGGGGCAGGTGGCTACACCTTC
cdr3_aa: CASNELQGAGGYTF

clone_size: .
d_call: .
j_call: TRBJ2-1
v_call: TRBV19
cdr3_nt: TGTGCCAGTAGTTCTCTACGACAGGACAATGAGCAGTTCTTC
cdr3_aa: CASSSLRQDNEQFF

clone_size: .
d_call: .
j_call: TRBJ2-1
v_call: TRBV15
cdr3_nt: TGTGCCACCGGGACTGACAACAATGAGCAGTTCTTC
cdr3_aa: CATGTDNNEQFF

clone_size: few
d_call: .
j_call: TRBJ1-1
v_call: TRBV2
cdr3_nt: TGTGCCAGCAGTGGTCACACTGAAGCTTTCTTT
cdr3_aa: CASSGHTEAFF

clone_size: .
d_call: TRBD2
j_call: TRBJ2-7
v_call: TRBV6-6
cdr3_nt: TGTGCCAGCAAGGATAGGGGACTAGCCTCCTACGAGCAGTACTTC
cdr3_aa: CASKDRGLASYEQYF

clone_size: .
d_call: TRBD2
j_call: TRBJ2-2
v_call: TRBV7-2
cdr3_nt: TGTGCCAGCAGCTTACGTAGCGGGTACACCGGGGAGCTGTTTTTT
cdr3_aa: CASSLRSGYTGELFF

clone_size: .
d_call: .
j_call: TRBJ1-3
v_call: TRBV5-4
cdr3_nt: TGTGCCAGCACCGACGCCTGGGGAACTGGAAACACCATATATTTT
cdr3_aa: CASTDAWGTGNTIYF

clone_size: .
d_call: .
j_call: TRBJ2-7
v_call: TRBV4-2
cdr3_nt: TGTGCCAGCAGCCAAGTGCACGACACTCGCTACGAGCAGTACTTC
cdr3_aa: CASSQVHDTRYEQYF

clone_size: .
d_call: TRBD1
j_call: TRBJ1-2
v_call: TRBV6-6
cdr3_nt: TGTGCCAGCAGTTACTCCGGGACAGAGACTAACTATGGCTACACCTTC
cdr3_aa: CASSYSGTETNYGYTF

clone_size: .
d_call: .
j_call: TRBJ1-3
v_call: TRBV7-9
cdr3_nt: TGTGCCAGCAGCAACCGGGACTTCGAACTCTCTGGAAACACCATATATTTT
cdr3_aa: CASSNRDFELSGNTIYF

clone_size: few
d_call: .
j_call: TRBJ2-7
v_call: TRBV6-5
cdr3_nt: TGTGCCAGCAGTTACTCGGCTTTTTCCAGCTCCTACGAGCAGTACTTC
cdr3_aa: CASSYSAFSSSYEQYF

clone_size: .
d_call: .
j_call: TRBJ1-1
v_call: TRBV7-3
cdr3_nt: TGTGCCAGCAGCTTACGGGGCCCGGGCACTGAAGCTTTCTTT
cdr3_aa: CASSLRGPGTEAFF

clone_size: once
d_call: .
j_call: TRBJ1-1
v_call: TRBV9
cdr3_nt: TGTGCCAGCAGCATCGACGGGTCGGGGATGACTGAAGCTTTCTTT
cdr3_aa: CASSIDGSGMTEAFF

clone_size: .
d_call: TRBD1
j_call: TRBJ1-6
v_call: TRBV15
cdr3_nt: TGTGCCACCAGCAGAGGGGGACAGGATGGTTCACCCCTCCACTTT
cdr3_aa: CATSRGGQDGSPLHF

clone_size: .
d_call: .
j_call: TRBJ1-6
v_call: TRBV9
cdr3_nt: TGTGCCAGCAGCGTAGATGGAGGACATAATTCACCCCTCCACTTT
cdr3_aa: CASSVDGGHNSPLHF

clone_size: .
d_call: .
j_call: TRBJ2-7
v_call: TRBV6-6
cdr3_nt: TGTGCCAGCAGTTACTTTGGGAGTCCATCCTACGAGCAGTACTTC
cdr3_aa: CASSYFGSPSYEQYF

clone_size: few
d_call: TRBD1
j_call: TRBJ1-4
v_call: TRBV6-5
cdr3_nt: TGTGCCAGCAGTTATACGCAGGGGGCGGGAGAAAAACTGTTTTTT
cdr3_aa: CASSYTQGAGEKLFF